The TCR beta chain described here comes from a study of Ad26.COV2.S vaccination and SARS-CoV-2 variants. Study as a whole: A participant enrolled in the COV1001 Ad26.COV2.S trial arm provided the sample. Study-level points and caveats: It was vaccine recipients, not placebo recipients, who had the higher spike-specific TCR breadth. In vaccinated individuals, spike-specific CD8+ and CD4+ T cell responses reportedly displayed substantial breadth.

Of note for this clone: Its antigen is still unknown.

Described treatment: some 20 received Ad26.COV2.S at low or high dose, single or two shots; roughly five received placebo; per-sample allocation not given. The study sampled participants on day 63 after the first vaccine or placebo injection. This person who donated was an adult of 18-55 years in Boston. This table comes from immunoSEQ multiplex PCR, and its TCRdb copy is limited to in-frame clones, with some not included. This table has about 680,000 clones, around 92% appearing once. The V and J ends lost 6 bases and 5 bases, in that order; junction bases with no gene match: 3. The CDR3 is 13 amino acids.

This receptor was taken from a person between 18 and 60 years old who received the Ad26.COV2.S COVID-19 vaccine or a placebo. The rearrangement joins TRBV12-3 or TRBV12-4 to TRBJ1-5; 8 bases align to TRBD1. The starting material was peripheral blood, obtained in a trial of Ad26.COV2.S vaccine versus placebo. This chain's CDR3 is CASRGQGHQPQHF. DNA of the CDR3: TGTGCCAGCAGAGGACAGGGTCATCAGCCCCAGCATTTT.